This record covers a single T cell receptor (beta chain). No antigen is known for it. This sample is drawn from a study of OX40 agonist ivuxolimab in advanced cancers. Study background: Eligibility rules accepted prior anti-PD-1, anti-PD-L1 or anti-CTLA-4 therapy, and under 45% had some. The study's findings and limits: Some of the lowest clonal expansion was seen in partial responders at 0.1-3.0 mg/kg. The average count of expanded clones was higher among CD8+ T cells than among CD4+.

Patients were ruled out by autoimmune disease history or systemic immunosuppression. Generated by immunoSEQ multiplex PCR, the TCRdb table keeps only in-frame clones and is missing some. The sample lists approximately 110,000 clones, roughly 90% occurring once. This sequence was found in an adult with an advanced solid tumor such as melanoma, head and neck, liver or kidney cancer. The input for sequencing was CD4+ or CD8+ T cells sorted from blood, taken in a trial of the OX40 agonist ivuxolimab.

Here the CDR3 reads CASSPPGSWVSGNTIYF. The CDR3 coding sequence is TGTGCCAGCAGCCCGCCTGGGAGTTGGGTGTCTGGAAACACCATATATTTT. V is TRBV5-8 and J is TRBJ1-3; D remains unclear. The germline gives CDR1 SGHTS, CDR2 YDEGEE. V lost 4 bases and J lost 1, with 18 bases in between. This CDR3 is built from 17 residues.